Reported below is one T cell receptor (beta chain). Its antigen remains unknown. V dropped 4 bases and J dropped 7 bases, with 8 bases sitting between them. The CDR3 contains 13 residues. Germline V lookup: CDR1 SGHAT, CDR2 FQNNGV. Clones were read by immunoSEQ multiplex PCR, and TCRdb kept only the in-frame ones, dropping some. Of around 86,000 clones listed, approximately 80% are singletons. The data derive from a study of OX40 agonist ivuxolimab in advanced cancers. Study findings and constraints: No antigen was identified for the clonally expanded peripheral T cells.

This clonotype originated in an adult with an advanced solid tumor such as melanoma, head and neck, liver or kidney cancer. This material consisted of CD4+ or CD8+ T cells sorted from blood, taken in a trial of the OX40 agonist ivuxolimab. The rearrangement uses TRBV11-2 and TRBJ1-6; D is ambiguous. CDR3 in DNA: TGTGCCAGCAGCTCCGCCGCCAATTCACCCCTCCACTTT. Its translation: CASSSAANSPLHF.